The T cell receptor (beta chain) under discussion was sequenced for a study of control samples from healthy donors and cancer patients (dated by TCRdb to 2018 to 2020). Libraries were prepared through the immunoSEQ multiplex PCR assay. TCRdb limited this immuneACCESS table to in-frame rearrangements with V and J called. A share of clones is missing; checked studies link under half to unresolved V genes, and the rest is unexplained. The sample table lists fewer than 95,000 clones, over 75% of them with a count of one. Around 2.1% of the sample is taken by the ten largest. The V and J ends are trimmed by 6 bases and 0 bases, leaving 21 bases between them. CDR1 and CDR2 are drawn from the germline V gene: SNHLY, FYNNEI. The cysteine opens and the phenylalanine closes a CDR3 of 18 amino acids. Just CDR3 DNA is preserved here, 54 bases in frame from base 1. To note about this clone: Its antigen has not been determined. No much larger clone exists at a distance of one base, and base qualities are not known.

The chain links TRBV2 with TRBJ1-3; matching of 5 bases hints at TRBD1 as the D gene. This receptor was taken from a woman aged 40 to 50 in good health. The sample was blood. The CDR3 protein: CASRMHPATGGSGNTIYF. The DNA is as follows: TGTGCCAGCAGGATGCACCCTGCCACAGGCGGCTCTGGAAACACCATATATTTT.